This T cell receptor (beta chain) is from a study of graft-versus-host responses after intestinal transplantation. Whole-study results and caveats: Researchers found peak circulating GvH clone levels linked to early post-transplant HvG declines. The study found high graft-versus-host to host-versus-graft clonal ratios in allografts of patients with graft-donor T cell macrochimerism.

Data came from immunoSEQ multiplex PCR; TCRdb stores just in-frame clones and leaves some out. The data show 11,000 or so clones, more than 70% seen once. This CDR3 has 14 amino acids. The germline V and J ends were trimmed by 0 bases and 1 base, with 6 bases remaining between them. CDR1 MNHEY and CDR2 SVGAGI come from the germline V gene. In the case of this clone: Its antigen is not identified.

J is TRBJ1-1 and V is TRBV6-5, with D unresolved. The clonotype comes from a human patient who received an intestinal transplant, so some T cells may come from the graft donor. The source was PBMCs, collected about 67 weeks after intestinal transplant. CDR3 amino acids: CASSYSGRNTEAFF. CDR3 coding DNA: TGTGCCAGCAGTTACTCCGGGAGGAACACTGAAGCTTTCTTT.